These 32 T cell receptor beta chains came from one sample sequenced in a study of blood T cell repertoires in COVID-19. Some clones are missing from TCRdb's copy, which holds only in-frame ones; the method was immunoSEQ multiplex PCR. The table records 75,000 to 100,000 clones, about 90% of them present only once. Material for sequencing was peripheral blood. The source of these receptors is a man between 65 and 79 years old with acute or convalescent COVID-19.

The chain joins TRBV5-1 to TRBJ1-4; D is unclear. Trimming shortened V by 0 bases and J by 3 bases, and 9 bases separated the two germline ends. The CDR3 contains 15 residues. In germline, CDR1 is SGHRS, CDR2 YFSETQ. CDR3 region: CASSLDSSANEKLFF. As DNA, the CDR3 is TGCGCCAGCAGCTTGGATTCGTCGGCTAATGAAAAACTGTTTTTT.

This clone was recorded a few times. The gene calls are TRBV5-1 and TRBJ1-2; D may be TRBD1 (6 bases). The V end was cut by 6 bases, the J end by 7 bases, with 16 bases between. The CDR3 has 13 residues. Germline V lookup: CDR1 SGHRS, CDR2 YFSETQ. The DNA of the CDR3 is TGCGCCAGCACAACTACAGGGATACGTGGCTACACCTTC. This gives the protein CASTTTGIRGYTF.

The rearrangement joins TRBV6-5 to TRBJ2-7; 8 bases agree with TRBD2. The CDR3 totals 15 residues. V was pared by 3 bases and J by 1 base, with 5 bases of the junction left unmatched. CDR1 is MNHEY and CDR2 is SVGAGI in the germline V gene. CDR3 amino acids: CASSYGSGASYEQYF. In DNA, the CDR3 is TGTGCCAGCAGTTATGGTAGCGGGGCATCCTACGAGCAGTACTTC.

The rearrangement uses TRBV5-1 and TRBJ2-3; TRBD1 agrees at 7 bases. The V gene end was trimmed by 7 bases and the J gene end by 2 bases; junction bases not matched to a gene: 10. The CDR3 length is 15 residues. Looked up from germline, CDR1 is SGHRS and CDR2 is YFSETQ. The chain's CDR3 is CASYTGEGYTDTQYF. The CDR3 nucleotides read TGCGCCAGCTATACAGGGGAAGGGTACACAGATACGCAGTATTTT.

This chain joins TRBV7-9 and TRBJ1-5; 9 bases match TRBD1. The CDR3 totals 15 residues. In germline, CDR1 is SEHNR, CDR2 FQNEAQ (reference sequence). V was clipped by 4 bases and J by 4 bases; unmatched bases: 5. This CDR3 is CASSSPGQGNQPQHF. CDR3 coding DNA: TGTGCCAGCAGCTCCCCGGGACAGGGTAATCAGCCCCAGCATTTT.

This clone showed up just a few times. The CDR3 reads CASKPSPLHF. The CDR3 DNA reads as TGTGCCAGTAAGCCTTCACCCCTCCACTTT. V and J are TRBV19 and TRBJ1-6; D gene ambiguous. V lost 7 bases and J lost 9, with 4 bases in between. This CDR3 has 10 amino acids. Germline V gene data show CDR1 as LNHDA and CDR2 as SQIVND (reference sequence). Full variable domain (rest looked up from reference TRBV19 and TRBJ1-6): DGGITQSPKYLFRKEGQNVTLSCEQNLNHDAMYWYRQDPGQGLRLIYYSQIVNDFQKGDIAEGYSVSREKKESFPLTVTSAQKNPTAFYLCASKPSPLHFGNGTRLTVT.

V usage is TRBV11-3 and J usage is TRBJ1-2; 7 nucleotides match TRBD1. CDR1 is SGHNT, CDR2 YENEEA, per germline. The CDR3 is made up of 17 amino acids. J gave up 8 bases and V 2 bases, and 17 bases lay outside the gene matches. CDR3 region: CASSLSILGQEATGYTF. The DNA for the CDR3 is TGTGCCAGCAGCTTAAGTATTCTCGGACAGGAGGCGACCGGCTACACCTTC.

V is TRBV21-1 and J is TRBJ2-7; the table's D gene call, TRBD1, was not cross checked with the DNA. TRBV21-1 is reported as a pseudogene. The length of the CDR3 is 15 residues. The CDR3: CASSNRGVSSYEQYF. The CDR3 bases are TGTGCCAGCAGTAACAGGGGGGTGAGCTCCTACGAGCAGTACTTC.

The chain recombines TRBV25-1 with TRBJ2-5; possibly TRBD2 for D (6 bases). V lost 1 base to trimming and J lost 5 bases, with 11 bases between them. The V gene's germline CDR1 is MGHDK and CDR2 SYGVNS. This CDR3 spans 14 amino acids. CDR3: CASSEFREAETQYF. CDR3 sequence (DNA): TGTGCCAGCAGTGAATTTAGGGAGGCGGAGACCCAGTACTTC.

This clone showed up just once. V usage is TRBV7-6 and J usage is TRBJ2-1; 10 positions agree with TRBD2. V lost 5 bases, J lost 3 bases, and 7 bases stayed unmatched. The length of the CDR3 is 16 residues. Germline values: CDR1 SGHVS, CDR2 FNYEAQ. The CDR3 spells CASSDRAGGIYNEQFF. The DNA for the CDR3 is TGTGCCAGCAGCGACCGAGCGGGGGGGATCTACAATGAGCAGTTCTTC.

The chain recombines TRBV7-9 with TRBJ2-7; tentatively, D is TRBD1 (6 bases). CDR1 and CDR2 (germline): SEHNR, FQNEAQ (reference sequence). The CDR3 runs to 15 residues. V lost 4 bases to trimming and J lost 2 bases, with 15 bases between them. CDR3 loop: CASSSDTGSPYEQYF. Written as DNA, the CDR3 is TGTGCCAGCAGCTCAGACACAGGGTCACCCTACGAGCAGTACTTC.

CDR3 sequence (DNA): TGTGCCAGCAGGGATGCTAGCGGGGGCGATGAGCAGTTCTTC. This codes for CASRDASGGDEQFF. The chain has TRBV5-4 and TRBJ2-1, with TRBD2 matching over 10 bases. Germline V gene lookup returns CDR1 SGHNT and CDR2 YYREEE (reference sequence). The ends lost 5 bases at V and 8 bases at J; junction bases unmatched: 7. The CDR3 is made up of 14 amino acids. The full variable domain, completed using reference TRBV5-4 and TRBJ2-1, is ETGVTQSPTHLIKTRGQQVTLRCSSQSGHNTVSWYQQALGQGPQFIFQYYREEENGRGNFPPRFSGLQFPNYSSELNVNALELDDSALYLCASRDASGGDEQFFGPGTRLTVL.

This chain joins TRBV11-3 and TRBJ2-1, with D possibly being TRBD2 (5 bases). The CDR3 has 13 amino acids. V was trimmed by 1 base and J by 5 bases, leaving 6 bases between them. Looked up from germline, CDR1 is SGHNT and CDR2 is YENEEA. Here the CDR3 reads CASSLAGNNEQFF. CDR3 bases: TGTGCCAGCAGCTTAGCGGGAAACAATGAGCAGTTCTTC.

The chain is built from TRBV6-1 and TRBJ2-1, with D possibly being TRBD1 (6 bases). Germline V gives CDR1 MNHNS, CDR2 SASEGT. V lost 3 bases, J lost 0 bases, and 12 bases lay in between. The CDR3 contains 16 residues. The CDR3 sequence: CASSDLLGGSYNEQFF. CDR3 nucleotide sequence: TGTGCCAGCAGTGACCTACTAGGGGGCTCCTACAATGAGCAGTTCTTC.

Here the CDR3 reads CASRVQGGYNSPLHF. The DNA of the CDR3 is TGTGCCAGCAGAGTACAGGGTGGCTATAATTCACCCCTCCACTTT. This sequence joins TRBV6-5 and TRBJ1-6; possibly TRBD1 for D (6 bases). Germline values: CDR1 MNHEY, CDR2 SVGAGI. The V end was cut by 6 bases, the J end by 3 bases, with 12 bases between. CDR3 length: 15 residues.

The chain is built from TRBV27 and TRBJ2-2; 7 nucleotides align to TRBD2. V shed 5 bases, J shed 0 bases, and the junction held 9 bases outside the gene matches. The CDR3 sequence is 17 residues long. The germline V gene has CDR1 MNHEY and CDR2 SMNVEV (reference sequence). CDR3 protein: CASSPRAGRPNTGELFF. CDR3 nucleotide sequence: TGTGCCAGCAGTCCAAGAGCGGGGAGACCGAACACCGGGGAGCTGTTTTTT.

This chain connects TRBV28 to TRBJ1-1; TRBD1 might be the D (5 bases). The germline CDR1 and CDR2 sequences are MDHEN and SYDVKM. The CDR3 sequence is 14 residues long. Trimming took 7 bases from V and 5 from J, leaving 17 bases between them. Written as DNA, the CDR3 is TGTGCCAGCACCTTTCGGGGGGTAGTAACTGAAGCTTTCTTT. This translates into CASTFRGVVTEAFF.

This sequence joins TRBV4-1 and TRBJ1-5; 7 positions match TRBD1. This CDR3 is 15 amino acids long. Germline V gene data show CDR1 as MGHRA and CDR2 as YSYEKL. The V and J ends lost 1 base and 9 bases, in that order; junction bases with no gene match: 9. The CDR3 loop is CASSQGGDSVGPQHF. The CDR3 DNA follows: TGCGCCAGCAGCCAAGGAGGGGACAGTGTTGGGCCCCAGCATTTT.

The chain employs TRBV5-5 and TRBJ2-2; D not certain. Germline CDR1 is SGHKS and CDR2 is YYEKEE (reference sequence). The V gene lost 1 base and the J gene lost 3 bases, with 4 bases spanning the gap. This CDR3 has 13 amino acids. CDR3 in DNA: TGTGCCAGCAGCTTGACACACACCGGGGAGCTGTTTTTT. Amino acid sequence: CASSLTHTGELFF.

The CDR3: CASTIGKGAYEQYV. The CDR3 bases are TGTGCCAGCACCATCGGCAAGGGGGCCTACGAGCAGTACGTC. This chain joins TRBV6-5 and TRBJ2-7; possible D gene TRBD1, 6 bases. V was trimmed by 7 bases and J by 2 bases, leaving 15 bases between them. The CDR3 is 14 residues long. Per the germline V gene, CDR1 is MNHEY and CDR2 is SVGAGI.

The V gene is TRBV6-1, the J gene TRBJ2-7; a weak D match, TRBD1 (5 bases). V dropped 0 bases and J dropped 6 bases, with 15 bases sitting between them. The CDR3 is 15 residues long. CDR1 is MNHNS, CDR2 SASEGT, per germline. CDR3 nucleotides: TGTGCCAGCAGTGAAGCGCTTCAGGGTTTGGGCGAGCAGTACGTC. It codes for CASSEALQGLGEQYV.

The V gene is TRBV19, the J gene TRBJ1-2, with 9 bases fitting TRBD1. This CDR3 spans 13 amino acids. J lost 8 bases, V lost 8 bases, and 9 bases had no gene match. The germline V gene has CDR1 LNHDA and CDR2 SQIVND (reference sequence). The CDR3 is CASFDRGIGGYTF. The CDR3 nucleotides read TGTGCCAGTTTCGACAGGGGGATCGGCGGCTACACCTTC.

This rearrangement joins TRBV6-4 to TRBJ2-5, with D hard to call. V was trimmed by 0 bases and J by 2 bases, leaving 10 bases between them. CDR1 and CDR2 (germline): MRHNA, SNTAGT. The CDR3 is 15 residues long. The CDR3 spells CASSDSQLKQETQYF. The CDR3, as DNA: TGTGCCAGCAGTGACTCGCAACTAAAACAAGAGACCCAGTACTTC.

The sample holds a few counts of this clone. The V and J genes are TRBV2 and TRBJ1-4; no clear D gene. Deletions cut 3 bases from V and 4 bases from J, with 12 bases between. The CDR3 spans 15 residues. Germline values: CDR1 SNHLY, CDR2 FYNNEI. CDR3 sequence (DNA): TGTGCCAGCAGTGAGTTTCGAGGAATTAATGAAAAACTGTTTTTT. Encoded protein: CASSEFRGINEKLFF.

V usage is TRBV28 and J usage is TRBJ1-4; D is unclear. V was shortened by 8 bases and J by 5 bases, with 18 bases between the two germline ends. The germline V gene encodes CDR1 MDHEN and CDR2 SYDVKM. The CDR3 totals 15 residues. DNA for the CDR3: TGTGCCAGCTCCCGAGGTGGAATGACGAATGAAAAACTGTTTTTT. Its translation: CASSRGGMTNEKLFF. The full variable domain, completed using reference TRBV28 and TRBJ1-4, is DVKVTQSSRYLVKRTGEKVFLECVQDMDHENMFWYRQDPGLGLRLIYFSYDVKMKEKGDIPEGYSVSREKKERFSLILESASTNQTSMYLCASSRGGMTNEKLFFGSGTQLSVL.

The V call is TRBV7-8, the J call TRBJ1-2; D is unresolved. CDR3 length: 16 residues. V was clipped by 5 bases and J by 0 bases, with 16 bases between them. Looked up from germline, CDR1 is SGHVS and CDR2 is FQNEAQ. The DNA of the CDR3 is TGTGCCAGCAGCCCACCCTCGGGTATATCTAACTATGGCTACACCTTC. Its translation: CASSPPSGISNYGYTF. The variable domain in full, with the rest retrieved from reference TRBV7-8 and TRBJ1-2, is GAGVSQSPRYKVAKRGQDVALRCDPISGHVSLFWYQQALGQGPEFLTYFQNEAQLDKSGLPSDRFFAERPEGSVSTLKIQRTQQEDSAVYLCASSPPSGISNYGYTFGSGTRLTVV.

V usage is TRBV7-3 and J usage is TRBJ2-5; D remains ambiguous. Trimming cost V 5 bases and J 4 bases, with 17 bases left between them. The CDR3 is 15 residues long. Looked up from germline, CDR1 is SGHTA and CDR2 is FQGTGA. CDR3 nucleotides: TGTGCCAGCAGCCCGCAATCCTCTCCGCGAGAGACCCAGTACTTC. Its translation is CASSPQSSPRETQYF.

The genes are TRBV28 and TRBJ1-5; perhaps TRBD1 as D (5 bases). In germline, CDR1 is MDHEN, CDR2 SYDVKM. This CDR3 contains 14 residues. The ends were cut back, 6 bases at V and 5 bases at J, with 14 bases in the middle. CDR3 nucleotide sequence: TGTGCCAGCAGAGAGACAGTCCATTATCAGCCCCAGCATTTT. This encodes CASRETVHYQPQHF.

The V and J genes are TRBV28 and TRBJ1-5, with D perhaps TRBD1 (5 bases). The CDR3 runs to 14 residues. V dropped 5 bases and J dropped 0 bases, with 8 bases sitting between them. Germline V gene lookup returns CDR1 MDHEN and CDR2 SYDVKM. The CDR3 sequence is CASSQGNSNQPQHF. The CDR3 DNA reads TGTGCCAGCAGTCAGGGAAATAGCAATCAGCCCCAGCATTTT.

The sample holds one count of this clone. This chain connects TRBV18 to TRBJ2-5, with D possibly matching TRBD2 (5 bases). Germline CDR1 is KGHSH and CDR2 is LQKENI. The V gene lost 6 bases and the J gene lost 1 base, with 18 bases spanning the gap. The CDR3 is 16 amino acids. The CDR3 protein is CASSQNTGFPQETQYF. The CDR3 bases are TGTGCCAGCTCCCAAAACACGGGGTTCCCCCAAGAGACCCAGTACTTC.

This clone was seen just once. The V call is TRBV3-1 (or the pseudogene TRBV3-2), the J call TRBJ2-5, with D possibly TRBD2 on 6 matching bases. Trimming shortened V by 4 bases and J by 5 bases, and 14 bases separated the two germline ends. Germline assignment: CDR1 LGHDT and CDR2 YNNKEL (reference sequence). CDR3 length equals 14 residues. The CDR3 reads CASSPRGSTETQYF. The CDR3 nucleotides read TGTGCCAGCAGCCCCCGGGGGTCTACGGAGACCCAGTACTTC.

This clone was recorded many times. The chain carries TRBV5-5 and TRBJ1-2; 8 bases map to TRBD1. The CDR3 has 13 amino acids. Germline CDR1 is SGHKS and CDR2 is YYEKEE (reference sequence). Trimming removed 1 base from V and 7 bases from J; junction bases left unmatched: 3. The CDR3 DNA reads TGTGCCAGCAGCTTGTCAGGGGGCGGTGGCTACACCTTC. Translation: CASSLSGGGGYTF.